This TCR beta chain was obtained from a study of blood T cells in healthy people across ages (dated by TCRdb to between 2014 and 2017). Some background on the complete study: In model experiments, template switching captured about one uniquely barcoded TCR beta cDNA molecule for every two T cells. Donors were grouped into four age groups: young (average approximately 15 years), middle-aged (under 40), aged (around 60) and long-lived (just over 80). The study analyzed two additional independent replicas of 1 million unique cDNA reads from the same blood draw for two donors, one aged 18 to 29 and one aged 80 or older. To avoid experimental bias, donors of different ages were distributed randomly across sequencing lanes. Using deep sequencing normalized with unique cDNA molecular identifiers, the study measured how TCR beta repertoire diversity changes with age. Overall study results and their limits: Observed TCR beta diversity per million T cells fell roughly linearly with age, and a significant reduction was already apparent by age about 36. Bulk unsorted PBMC profiling prevented conclusive comparison of naive and antigen-experienced compartments. Estimates of total diversity from one million sequenced T cells were regarded as lower bounds and underestimates. Compared with the aged group, the long-lived group had more naive CD4+ T cells, fewer expanded clones and increased TCR diversity, a pattern suggesting age selection. A strong correlation was found between observed TCR beta diversity and the percentage of naive T cells measured by flow cytometry. Because donor CMV infection status was unknown, age-related changes in expanded clonotypes were potentially confounded.

Trimming removed 7 bases from V and 1 base from J, leaving 13 bases between the germline ends. The CDR3 holds 14 amino acids from the cysteine to the phenylalanine. The read is trimmed to its CDR3 DNA, 42 bases read in frame from base 1. In the germline V gene, CDR1 corresponds to MNHEY and CDR2 to SVGAGI. Donors were 39 systemically healthy Caucasian individuals from Russia aged roughly 6 to 90 years. Each donor gave ten milliliters of peripheral blood, collected into EDTA-treated Vacutainer tubes. Ficoll-Paque density-gradient centrifugation was used to isolate PBMCs, with at least 7 million per sample. Total RNA, at least 6 micrograms per sample, was extracted from PBMCs with Trizol reagent. Naive CD45RAhigh/CD27high T cell percentages were measured by flow cytometry on a PBMC aliquot from every donor. The library came from 5' RACE. Sequencing was performed on an Illumina HiSeq 2500. A second PCR of about 6 to 11 cycles was performed with a sample-barcoded 5' primer and a J-beta primer mix. A unique molecular identifier was introduced onto each TCR beta cDNA molecule by a template-switch 5' adaptor carrying 12 random nucleotides. Each sample yielded at least 3 million CDR3-containing paired-end reads. All of the RNA was converted into first-strand cDNA using the Mint cDNA synthesis kit, with a TRBC-specific oligonucleotide serving as the primer. Following uracil-DNA glycosylase treatment, all cDNA underwent a first 18-cycle PCR with the universal primers M1SS and BC2_uni_R. The paper's data handling went like this. For normalization, 1 million high-quality reads were randomly selected from each sample, with every read carrying a distinct molecular identifier. Instead of being binned into consensus sequences, reads that shared molecular identifiers were thrown out. MiTCR, set to a Q25 quality threshold and the strictest error-elimination algorithm, was used for CDR3 identification, clonotype clustering and error correction. A nonparametric unseen species model using Euler transformation provided a lower-bound estimate of total TCR beta diversity. The public reads were reanalyzed by TCRdb: fastp trimming at Q25, MiXCR alignment, in-frame beta chains only. Identical CDR3 proteins give one entry, which carries the most common genes and DNA. The V and J calls and clone size are TCRdb's, not the authors'. Present in this sample are 730,000 or so distinct CDR3 sequences, 35% to 50% of which were seen just once. Of the sample, 25% to 35% falls within the top ten clones.

With regard to this clonotype: Its antigen is unknown. No clone much larger than this one lies a single base away; base qualities are absent.

The sequence was obtained from an elderly man in good health. The rearranged segments are TRBV6-5 and TRBJ2-5, with the D gene too uncertain to name. The specimen was blood. For the CDR3, the sequence is CASINRESQETQYF. The bases are TGTGCCAGCATCAATAGAGAGTCCCAAGAGACCCAGTACTTC.